This T cell receptor (beta chain) was captured by sequencing in a study of cytomegalovirus exposure and HLA in healthy donors. Unrecorded immune exposure was likely among donors, who were nominally healthy when sampled. Per the germline V gene, CDR1 is SQVTM and CDR2 is ANQGSEA. This CDR3 contains 12 residues. Unmatched junction bases numbered 7, after V lost 6 bases and J lost 9 bases. Findings and limits, study-wide: Accurate prediction of most subjects' HLA-A and HLA-B alleles from TCR beta sequences was reported. Most of the TCR beta V segments (in an earlier analysis) were productive either about 90% or about 30% of the time. In vitro assays verified that a few CMV-associated chains recognized CMV antigens specifically.

Comment on this clone: Its antigen is not known.

13 Jbeta primers and 60 Vbeta primers were used for the PCR. Repertoires were generated with immunoSEQ multiplex PCR, while TCRdb's copy carries only in-frame clones and drops some. The data show fewer than 140,000 clones, roughly 74% seen once. The sample consisted of PBMCs. This TCR was sampled from a man between 40 and 49 years old in good health and CMV-seronegative. The V call is TRBV29-1, the J call TRBJ1-5; 8 nucleotides match TRBD1. CDR3 in DNA: TGCAGCGTAGGCACAGGGGGAGGGCCCCAGCATTTT. This translates into CSVGTGGGPQHF.